The sequence of this T cell receptor (beta chain) was determined in a study of cytomegalovirus exposure and HLA in healthy donors. V was clipped by 0 bases and J by 9 bases, with 9 bases between them. The CDR3 loop spans 13 amino acids. Germline-derived CDR1 and CDR2 are MNHEY and SVGAGI. This clone showed up just once. Both 60 Vbeta primers and 13 Jbeta primers went into the PCR. Libraries were prepared by immunoSEQ multiplex PCR; TCRdb keeps only in-frame clonotypes and omits some of them. The table has a few hundred thousand clones, 80% seen once; the top ten hold around 0.33%. This receptor was obtained from a girl aged 2-9 years in good health and CMV-seronegative. This rearrangement joins TRBV6-5 to TRBJ2-1, with no clear D. The source material was PBMCs. The CDR3: CASSYSLYGEQFF. As DNA, the CDR3 is TGTGCCAGCAGTTACTCCCTCTACGGTGAGCAGTTCTTC.